This T cell receptor (beta chain) originates from a study of tumor-infiltrating lymphocytes in primary liver carcinoma. Study results and limitations: The proportion of top clones found throughout all five tumor regions was only about 7-24%. The difference in top-250-clone fraction between tumors and blood was significant, favoring tumors (p = 0.039).

To note about this clonotype: Its antigen is as yet unknown. One end of the junction fails to match germline, which may point to a read error.

Researchers generated TCR beta cDNA from approximately 520 ng of total RNA, relying on a constant-region primer. Modified slightly, ARM-PCR produced TCR beta libraries over three nested multiplex PCR rounds. A C-beta reverse primer and TRBV1-TRBV30 forward primers served in each of the first two PCR rounds, at ten to eleven cycles apiece. Each CDR3 protein is one row after TCRdb ran MiXCR on the multiplex PCR reads. The sample records approximately 79,000 distinct CDR3 sequences, 60% to 80% being singletons. From roughly 18-30 mg of unsorted bulk tissue, DNA and RNA were co-extracted together. Researchers took samples from five separate regions of each tumor. CDR1 is SQVTM, CDR2 ANQGSEA, per germline. The CDR3 has 15 residues.

The sequencing input was liver tumor tissue from sampling region 4. Subset specified: tumor region T4, right-lateral pole. The V call is TRBV29-1, the J call TRBJ1-2; 10 nucleotides align to TRBD1. The sequence was collected from a man aged 35 to 55 with primary liver carcinoma and hepatitis B virus infection. The CDR3 is CSAGDRGDLDNGCTF. DNA for the CDR3: TGCAGCGCCGGGGACAGGGGAGACCTGGACAATGGCTGCACCTTC.